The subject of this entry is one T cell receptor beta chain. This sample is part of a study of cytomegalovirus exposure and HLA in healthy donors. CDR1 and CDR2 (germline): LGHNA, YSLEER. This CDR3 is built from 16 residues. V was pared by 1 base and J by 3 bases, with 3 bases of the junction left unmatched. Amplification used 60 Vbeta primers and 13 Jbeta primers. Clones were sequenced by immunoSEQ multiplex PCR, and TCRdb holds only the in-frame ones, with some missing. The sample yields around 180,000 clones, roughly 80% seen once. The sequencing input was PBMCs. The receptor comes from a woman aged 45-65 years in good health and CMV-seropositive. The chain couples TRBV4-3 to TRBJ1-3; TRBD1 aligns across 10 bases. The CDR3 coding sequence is TGCGCCAGCAGCCAAGGACAGGGGGCGATTGGAAACACCATATATTTT. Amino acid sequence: CASSQGQGAIGNTIYF.